This record concerns one T cell receptor (beta chain) sequence. The antigen it recognizes is unknown. It has no much larger one-base neighbor in the sample; base qualities were not kept. The germline V gene yields SGHRS for CDR1 and YFSETQ for CDR2. The CDR3, cysteine through phenylalanine, is 15 amino acids long. Only CDR3 DNA remains: 45 bases, in frame from the first base. The V end gives up 0 bases and the J end 4 bases, leaving 1 base in the junction not matched to a gene. The sample comes from a study of blood T cell repertoires in COVID-19 (dated by TCRdb to 2018 to 2021). Broadly, across the study: Collaborator samples came from the United States, Italy and Spain and covered acute and convalescent phases of COVID-19. The samples were drawn from the first 160 participants of the ongoing ImmuneRACE study and from 950 to 1,500 subjects provided by 6 global collaborators. The sample metadata nearly always contained a de-identified subject ID, COVID-19 status, age in years and sex. The repertoires were released in a freely available public database meant as a resource for research on the immune response to SARS-CoV-2. The prospective study material was composed of cDNA or gDNA derived from T cells, B-cell-depleted T cells, or PBMCs. Deeply sampled blood TCRbeta repertoires from subjects exposed to, actively infected with, or recovered from COVID-19 were included in the dataset. Where available, HLA class I and class II types were obtained from metadata supplied by the sample provider rather than from assay-based typing. Study-level results and caveats: The quantity of clinical and demographic metadata differed by source and by participant and was supplied without curation.

Participants in the prospective study were aged roughly 18 to 89 years, lived in over 20 United States geographic areas, and enrolled through a virtual design. To assign participants to cohorts, the prospective study relied on clinical history that participants themselves reported in a screening survey and a study questionnaire. For ImmuneRACE Cohort 3, a participant was defined as recovered based on two consecutive negative NP/OP PCR tests, clearance by a healthcare professional, or resolution of symptoms. Each participant in the prospective study had whole blood, serum and a nasopharyngeal or oropharyngeal swab collected by mobile phlebotomists. Over a 2-month period, participants in the prospective study had the option of providing additional blood draws and questionnaires. Before DNA extraction, prospective study blood samples were shipped either frozen or at room temperature. TCRbeta CDR3 regions were amplified from genomic DNA using the immunoSEQ Assay, a bias-controlled multiplex PCR. In the source study's methods: Within the assay, amplification of reference gene primers was used to estimate how many nucleated cells each sample contained. To quantify the absolute abundance of each unique TCRbeta CDR3 rearrangement, sequence reads were collapsed and filtered. For each sample, productive Simpson clonality was calculated as the square root of Simpson's diversity index over productive rearrangements. Imported from immuneACCESS, the table was reduced by TCRdb to in-frame sequences with V and J called. These copies leave out some clones; in studies compared against another copy, an unresolved V gene accounts for under half, and the cause of the remainder is not known. Clone size and V and J calls were adopted from that table, with D and trimming inferred from the DNA. The table for this sample lists around 150,000 clones; over 70% of them were counted only once. The top ten clones comprise approximately 11% of the sample.

This chain joins TRBV5-1 to TRBJ2-2, and TRBD2 aligns with 9 junction nucleotides. The sequence was obtained from a man aged 45-65 years who had recovered from COVID-19. Sample: PBMCs or T cells enriched from blood (not recorded which). The base sequence is TGCGCCAGCAGCTTGGCTAGCGGGACCACCGGGGAGCTGTTTTTT. This encodes CASSLASGTTGELFF.